These 9 T cell receptor beta chains came from one sample sequenced in a study of cytomegalovirus exposure and HLA in healthy donors. The PCR employed 60 Vbeta primers together with 13 Jbeta primers. Profiling relied on immunoSEQ multiplex PCR, and the TCRdb table lists in-frame clones only, not all of them. The table includes under 200,000 clones, around three quarters detected once. Material: PBMCs. These receptors all come from a woman in her twenties or thirties in good health and CMV-seropositive.

This sequence joins TRBV6-5 and TRBJ1-1; D may be TRBD1 (5 bases). Trimming removed 6 bases from V and 3 bases from J, with 14 bases in between. The germline V gene has CDR1 MNHEY and CDR2 SVGAGI. This CDR3 has 14 amino acids. The CDR3 loop reads CASSRREVDTEAFF. CDR3 DNA sequence: TGTGCCAGCAGCCGCAGGGAAGTTGACACTGAAGCTTTCTTT.

CDR3 DNA sequence: TGTGCCAGCAGCGACAGGGGTTTGGGATATGGCTACACCTTC. This encodes CASSDRGLGYGYTF. The rearrangement uses TRBV9 and TRBJ1-2, with TRBD1 matching 7 bases. Trimming removed 3 bases from V and 5 bases from J; junction bases left unmatched: 7. The germline V gene encodes CDR1 SGDLS and CDR2 YYNGEE. This CDR3 is 14 amino acids long.

The chain links TRBV15 to TRBJ2-7, with D possibly TRBD1 on 5 matching bases. From germline, CDR1 is LNHNV and CDR2 YYDKDF (reference sequence). V was shortened by 5 bases and J by 1 base, with 9 bases between the two germline ends. The CDR3 is 13 residues long. Written as DNA, the CDR3 is TGTGCCACCAGCTGGGCAGGGTCCTACGAGCAGTACTTC. Its protein is CATSWAGSYEQYF.

The chain links TRBV28 to TRBJ1-6, with 7 bases that match TRBD1. The germline V gene encodes CDR1 MDHEN and CDR2 SYDVKM. Germline trimming cut 7 bases from V and 4 bases from J; bases unmatched to any gene: 7. CDR3 size: 15 residues. The CDR3 nucleotides are TGTGCCAGCACTGGGGGACAGCTATATAATTCACCCCTCCACTTT. The encoded protein is CASTGGQLYNSPLHF.

The chain uses TRBV28 and TRBJ2-7; 7 bases are a match to TRBD1. V lost 4 bases, J lost 5 bases, and 8 bases stayed unmatched. The CDR3 has 14 residues. Per germline, CDR1 MDHEN and CDR2 SYDVKM. The DNA for the CDR3 is TGTGCCAGCAGTTCATCGGGGCAGGGGGACGAGCAGTACTTC. Translated, it gives CASSSSGQGDEQYF.

The chain is built from TRBV5-6 and TRBJ1-1, with 7 bases matching TRBD1. This CDR3 is built from 14 residues. Trimming at V came to 4 bases and at J to 7 bases, leaving 10 bases not matched to a gene. Germline values: CDR1 SGHDT, CDR2 YYEEEE. CDR3 residues: CASSPTRGAVEAFF. The CDR3, as DNA: TGTGCCAGCAGCCCTACCAGGGGGGCTGTTGAAGCTTTCTTT.

This chain joins TRBV4-1 and TRBJ1-5; D unclear. The germline V gene has CDR1 MGHRA and CDR2 YSYEKL. The CDR3 is made up of 16 amino acids. The germline V and J ends were trimmed by 3 bases and 3 bases, with 15 bases remaining between them. The CDR3 nucleotides read TGCGCCAGCAGCCACCCAGGCAGGCCCCTCAATCAGCCCCAGCATTTT. Encoded protein: CASSHPGRPLNQPQHF.

The chain joins TRBV5-4 to TRBJ1-1; 8 bases line up with TRBD1. The CDR3 covers 15 residues. Unmatched junction bases numbered 1, after V lost 0 bases and J lost 0 bases. Germline loops: CDR1 SGHNT, CDR2 YYREEE (reference sequence). CDR3 sequence reads: CASSLGQGMNTEAFF. CDR3 coding DNA: TGTGCCAGCAGCTTGGGACAGGGGATGAACACTGAAGCTTTCTTT.

In this sample, this clone turned up once. The chain employs TRBV28 and TRBJ2-3; D is undetermined. The germline V and J ends were trimmed by 2 bases and 4 bases, with 7 bases remaining between them. Germline CDR1 MDHEN, CDR2 SYDVKM. The CDR3 covers 13 residues. DNA of the CDR3: TGTGCCAGCAGTTTAGGGCTCGCAGATACGCAGTATTTT. It specifies CASSLGLADTQYF.